The sequence of this TCR beta chain was determined in a study of blood T cell repertoires in COVID-19. The Seattle site enrolled patients during active infection and followed them longitudinally. Some clones are missing from TCRdb's copy, which holds only in-frame ones; the method was immunoSEQ multiplex PCR. Among 180,000 or so clones listed, approximately 80% were seen once. Trimming shortened V by 7 bases and J by 1 base, and 13 bases separated the two germline ends. Germline V gives CDR1 SGHVS, CDR2 FQNEAQ. This CDR3 is built from 15 residues. The clonotype originates from a middle-aged woman with COVID-19, enrolled during active disease. The chain employs TRBV7-8 and TRBJ2-2, with D perhaps TRBD2 (6 bases). What was sequenced was peripheral blood. The CDR3 sequence: CASKGSGLNTGELFF. In DNA, the CDR3 is TGTGCCAGCAAGGGTAGCGGACTGAACACCGGGGAGCTGTTTTTT.